Listed below are T cell receptor beta chains from one sample, sequenced in a study of blood T cell repertoires in COVID-19. The repertoire was sequenced with immunoSEQ multiplex PCR; TCRdb's copy has only in-frame clones and lacks some. The data show 99,000 or so clones, about four fifths seen once. Material: peripheral blood. Receptor source: an elderly woman with active or convalescent COVID-19. Both conserved end residues are part of each CDR3. Fields, in order: CDR3 protein, V gene, CDR3 length, J gene.

CDR3aa: CASSPKWFRLRNYGYTF
v_gene: TRBV5-6
len: 17
j_gene: TRBJ1-2

CDR3aa: CASNISGTGTNYTF
v_gene: TRBV28
len: 14
j_gene: TRBJ1-2

CDR3aa: CAWSVGGSSGNTIYF
v_gene: TRBV30
len: 15
j_gene: TRBJ1-3

CDR3aa: CASSSGEHNEQFF
v_gene: TRBV5-1
len: 13
j_gene: TRBJ2-1

CDR3aa: CASSLIPGQQETQYF
v_gene: TRBV5-1
len: 15
j_gene: TRBJ2-5

CDR3aa: CASSERGRNTGELFF
v_gene: TRBV6-1
len: 15
j_gene: TRBJ2-2

CDR3aa: CASSFHGQGGSPLHF
v_gene: TRBV28
len: 15
j_gene: TRBJ1-6

CDR3aa: CASSFDGVQETQYF
v_gene: TRBV28
len: 14
j_gene: TRBJ2-5

CDR3aa: CASSFVGQRTDTQYF
v_gene: TRBV5-1
len: 15
j_gene: TRBJ2-3

CDR3aa: CASSEGQVNTEAFF
v_gene: TRBV4-2
len: 14
j_gene: TRBJ1-1

CDR3aa: CASSLEPSGTGGSTDTQYF
v_gene: TRBV11-2
len: 19
j_gene: TRBJ2-3

CDR3aa: CASSVTGRGASPNEQFF
v_gene: TRBV9
len: 17
j_gene: TRBJ2-1

CDR3aa: CASSYLAGDRTDTQYF
v_gene: TRBV6-2/TRBV6-3
len: 16
j_gene: TRBJ2-3

CDR3aa: CASSFGRGNEKLFF
v_gene: TRBV5-1
len: 14
j_gene: TRBJ1-4

CDR3aa: CASSLVPTGHNEKLFF
v_gene: TRBV5-5
len: 16
j_gene: TRBJ1-4

CDR3aa: CASSLKGQGYSGELFF
v_gene: TRBV5-6
len: 16
j_gene: TRBJ2-2

CDR3aa: CASSDGTGLGGYTF
v_gene: TRBV7-3
len: 14
j_gene: TRBJ1-2

CDR3aa: CASSIGGQALPTAKNIQYF
v_gene: TRBV19
len: 19
j_gene: TRBJ2-4

CDR3aa: CASSSRSNSGYTF
v_gene: TRBV5-4
len: 13
j_gene: TRBJ1-2

CDR3aa: CASSSRGRNTEAFF
v_gene: TRBV3-1/TRBV3-2
len: 14
j_gene: TRBJ1-1

CDR3aa: CASSGDRPDEKLFF
v_gene: TRBV5-8
len: 14
j_gene: TRBJ1-4

CDR3aa: CASTTDRAREKLFF
v_gene: TRBV6-5
len: 14
j_gene: TRBJ1-4

CDR3aa: CASSLGQGVNGYTF
v_gene: TRBV7-9
len: 14
j_gene: TRBJ1-2

CDR3aa: CASSVSVGGARNEQFF
v_gene: TRBV9
len: 16
j_gene: TRBJ2-1